This entry features one T cell receptor beta chain sequence. The antigen is unknown. The data were obtained in a study of neoadjuvant nivolumab and ipilimumab in lung cancer. Study-wide results and limits: Blood richness before therapy tracked richness in tumors resected after neoadjuvant therapy. TCR receptors were sequenced in few samples.

Germline CDR1 reads SGHNT; CDR2 reads YYREEE (reference sequence). This CDR3 has 14 amino acids. Trimming took 2 bases from V and 4 from J, leaving 9 bases between them. TCRdb's copy holds only in-frame clones and misses some; the assay was immunoSEQ multiplex PCR. This table holds about 28,000 clones, about 78% found once. Here the sequenced sample was tumor tissue, taken after neoadjuvant nivolumab, alone or with ipilimumab, at or shortly before surgery. The rearrangement links TRBV5-4 to TRBJ1-4, with TRBD1 as a possible D gene (6 bases). The source is an adult with non-small cell lung cancer. CDR3: CASSFTGNNEKLFF. CDR3 DNA: TGTGCCAGCAGCTTTACAGGGAATAATGAAAAACTGTTTTTT. Filled out from reference TRBV5-4 and TRBJ1-4, the complete variable domain reads ETGVTQSPTHLIKTRGQQVTLRCSSQSGHNTVSWYQQALGQGPQFIFQYYREEENGRGNFPPRFSGLQFPNYSSELNVNALELDDSALYLCASSFTGNNEKLFFGSGTQLSVL.